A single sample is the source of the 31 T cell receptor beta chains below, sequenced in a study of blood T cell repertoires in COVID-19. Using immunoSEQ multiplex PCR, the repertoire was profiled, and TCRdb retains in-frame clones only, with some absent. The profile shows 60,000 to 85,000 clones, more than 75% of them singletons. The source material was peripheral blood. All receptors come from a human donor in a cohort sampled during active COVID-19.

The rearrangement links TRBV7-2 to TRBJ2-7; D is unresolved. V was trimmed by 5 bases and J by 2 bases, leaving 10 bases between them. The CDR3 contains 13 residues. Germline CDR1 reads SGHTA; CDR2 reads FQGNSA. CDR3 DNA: TGTGCCAGCAGCCCCCCAGGTGCCTACGAGCAGTACTTC. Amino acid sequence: CASSPPGAYEQYF.

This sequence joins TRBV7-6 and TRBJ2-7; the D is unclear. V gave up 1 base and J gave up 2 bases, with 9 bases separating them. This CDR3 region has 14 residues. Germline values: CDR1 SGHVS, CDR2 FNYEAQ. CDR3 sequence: CASSLGVIPYEQYF. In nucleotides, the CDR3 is TGTGCCAGCAGCTTAGGAGTTATTCCCTACGAGCAGTACTTC.

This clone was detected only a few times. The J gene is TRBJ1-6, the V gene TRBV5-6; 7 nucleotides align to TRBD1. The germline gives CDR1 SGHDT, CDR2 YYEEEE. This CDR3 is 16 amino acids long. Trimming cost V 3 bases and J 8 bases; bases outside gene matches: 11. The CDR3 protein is CASSSTLLQGDSPLHF. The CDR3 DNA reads TGTGCCAGCAGCTCGACTCTCCTCCAGGGGGATTCACCCCTCCACTTT.

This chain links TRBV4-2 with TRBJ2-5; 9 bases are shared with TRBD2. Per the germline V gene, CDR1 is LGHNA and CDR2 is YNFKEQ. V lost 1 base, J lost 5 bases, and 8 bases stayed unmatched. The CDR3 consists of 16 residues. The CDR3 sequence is CASSQGGSGSSETQYF. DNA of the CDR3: TGTGCCAGCAGCCAAGGGGGTAGCGGGAGCTCGGAGACCCAGTACTTC.

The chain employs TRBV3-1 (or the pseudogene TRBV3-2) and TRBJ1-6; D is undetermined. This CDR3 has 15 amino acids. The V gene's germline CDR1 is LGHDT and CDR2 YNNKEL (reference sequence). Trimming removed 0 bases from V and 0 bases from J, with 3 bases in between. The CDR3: CASSQEYSYNSPLHF. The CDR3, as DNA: TGTGCCAGCAGCCAAGAATACTCCTATAATTCACCCCTCCACTTT.

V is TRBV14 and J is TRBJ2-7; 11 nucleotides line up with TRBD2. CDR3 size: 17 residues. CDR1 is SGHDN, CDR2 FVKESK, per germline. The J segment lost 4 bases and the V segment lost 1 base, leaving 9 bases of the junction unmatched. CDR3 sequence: CASSQVSWGTSGYEQYF. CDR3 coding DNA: TGTGCCAGCAGCCAAGTGTCGTGGGGGACTAGCGGATACGAGCAGTACTTC.

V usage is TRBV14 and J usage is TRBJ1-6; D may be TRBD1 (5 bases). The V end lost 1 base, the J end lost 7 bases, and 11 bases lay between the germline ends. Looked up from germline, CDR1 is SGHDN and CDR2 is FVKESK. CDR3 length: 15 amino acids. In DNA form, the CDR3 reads TGTGCCAGCAGCCAAGTGGGGACTCGGAATTCACCCCTCCACTTT. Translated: CASSQVGTRNSPLHF.

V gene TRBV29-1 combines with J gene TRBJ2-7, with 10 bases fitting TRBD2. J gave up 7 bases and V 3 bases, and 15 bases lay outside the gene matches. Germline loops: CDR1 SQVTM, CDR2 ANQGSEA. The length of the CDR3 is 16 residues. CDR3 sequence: CSVEGGAGGPEGEQYF. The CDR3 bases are TGCAGCGTTGAGGGCGGAGCGGGAGGGCCCGAGGGGGAGCAGTACTTC.

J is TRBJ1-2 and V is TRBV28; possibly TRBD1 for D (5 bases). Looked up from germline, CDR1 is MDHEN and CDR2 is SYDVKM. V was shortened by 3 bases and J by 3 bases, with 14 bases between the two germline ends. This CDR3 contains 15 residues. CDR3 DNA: TGTGCCAGCAGTTTCGTCGCAGGGCCGGACTATGGCTACACCTTC. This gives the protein CASSFVAGPDYGYTF.

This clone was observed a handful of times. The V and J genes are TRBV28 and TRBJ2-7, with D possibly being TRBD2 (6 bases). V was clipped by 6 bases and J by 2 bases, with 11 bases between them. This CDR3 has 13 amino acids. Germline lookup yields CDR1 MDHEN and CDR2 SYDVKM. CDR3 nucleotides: TGTGCCAGCAGCGGTGGAGGGACCTACGAGCAGTACTTC. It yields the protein CASSGGGTYEQYF.

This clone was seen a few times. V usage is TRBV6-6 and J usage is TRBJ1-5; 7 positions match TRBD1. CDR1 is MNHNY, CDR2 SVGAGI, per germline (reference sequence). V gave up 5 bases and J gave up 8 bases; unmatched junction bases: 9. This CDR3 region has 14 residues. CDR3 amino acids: CASSPLSDREPQHF. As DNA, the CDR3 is TGTGCCAGCAGTCCCCTCAGCGACAGGGAGCCCCAGCATTTT.

The CDR3 sequence: CASSAVGETQYF. CDR3 bases: TGTGCCAGCAGTGCCGTCGGAGAGACCCAGTACTTC. The chain is built from TRBV2 and TRBJ2-5; D is unclear. This CDR3 has 12 residues. V lost 4 bases and J 4 bases, leaving 7 bases between the germline ends. The germline gives CDR1 SNHLY, CDR2 FYNNEI.

CDR3 residues: CASSFQGARGYTF. In DNA form, the CDR3 reads TGTGCCAGCAGTTTCCAGGGGGCGCGTGGCTACACCTTC. The chain is built from TRBV28 and TRBJ1-2; 8 bases are shared with TRBD1. The CDR3 length is 13 residues. V shed 3 bases, J shed 7 bases, and the junction held 4 bases outside the gene matches. Germline assignment: CDR1 MDHEN and CDR2 SYDVKM.

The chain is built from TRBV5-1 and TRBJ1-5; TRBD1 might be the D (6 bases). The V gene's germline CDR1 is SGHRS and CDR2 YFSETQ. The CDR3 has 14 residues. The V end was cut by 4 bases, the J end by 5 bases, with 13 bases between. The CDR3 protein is CASSTLQGDQPQHF. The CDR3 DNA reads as TGCGCCAGCAGCACTCTACAGGGAGATCAGCCCCAGCATTTT.

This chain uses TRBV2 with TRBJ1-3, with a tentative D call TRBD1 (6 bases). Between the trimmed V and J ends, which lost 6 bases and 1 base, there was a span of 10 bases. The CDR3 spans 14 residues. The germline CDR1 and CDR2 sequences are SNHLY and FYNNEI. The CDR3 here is CASSLQGSGNTIYF. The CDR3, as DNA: TGTGCCAGCAGCCTACAGGGTTCTGGAAACACCATATATTTT. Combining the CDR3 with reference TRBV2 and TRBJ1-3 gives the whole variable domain EPEVTQTPSHQVTQMGQEVILRCVPISNHLYFYWYRQILGQKVEFLVSFYNNEISEKSEIFDDQFSVERPDGSNFTLKIRSTKLEDSAMYFCASSLQGSGNTIYFGEGSWLTVV.

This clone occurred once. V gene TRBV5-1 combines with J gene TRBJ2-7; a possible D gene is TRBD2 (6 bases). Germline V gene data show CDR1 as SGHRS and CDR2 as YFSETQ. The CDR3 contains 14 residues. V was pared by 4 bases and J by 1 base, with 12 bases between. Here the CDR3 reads CASSAGLRSYEQYF. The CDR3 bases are TGCGCCAGCAGCGCGGGACTCCGGTCCTACGAGCAGTACTTC. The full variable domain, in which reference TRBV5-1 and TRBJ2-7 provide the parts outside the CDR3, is KAGVTQTPRYLIKTRGQQVTLSCSPISGHRSVSWYQQTPGQGLQFLFEYFSETQRNKGNFPGRFSGRQFSNSRSEMNVSTLELGDSALYLCASSAGLRSYEQYFGPGTRLTVT.

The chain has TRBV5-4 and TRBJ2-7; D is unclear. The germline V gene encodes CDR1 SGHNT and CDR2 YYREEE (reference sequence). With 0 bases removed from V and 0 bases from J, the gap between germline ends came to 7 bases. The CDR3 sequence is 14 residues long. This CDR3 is CASSLGSLSYEQYF. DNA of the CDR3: TGTGCCAGCAGCTTGGGTAGTCTCTCCTACGAGCAGTACTTC.

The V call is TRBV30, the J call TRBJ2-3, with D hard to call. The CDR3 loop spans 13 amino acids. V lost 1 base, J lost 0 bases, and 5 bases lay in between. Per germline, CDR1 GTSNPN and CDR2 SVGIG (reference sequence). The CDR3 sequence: CAWSDQSTDTQYF. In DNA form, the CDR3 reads TGTGCCTGGAGTGACCAGAGCACAGATACGCAGTATTTT.

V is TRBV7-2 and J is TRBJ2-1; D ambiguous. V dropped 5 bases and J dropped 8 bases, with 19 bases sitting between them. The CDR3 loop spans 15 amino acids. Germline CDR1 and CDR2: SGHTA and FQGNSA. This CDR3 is CASSHGSDLRDEQFF. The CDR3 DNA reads TGTGCCAGCAGCCACGGGTCCGACCTCCGCGATGAGCAGTTCTTC.

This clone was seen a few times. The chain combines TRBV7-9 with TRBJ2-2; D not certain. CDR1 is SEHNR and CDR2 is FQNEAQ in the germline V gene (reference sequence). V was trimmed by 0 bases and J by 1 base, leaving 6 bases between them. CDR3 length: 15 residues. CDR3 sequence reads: CASSLAVRNTGELFF. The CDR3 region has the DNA TGTGCCAGCAGCTTAGCGGTGCGGAACACCGGGGAGCTGTTTTTT.

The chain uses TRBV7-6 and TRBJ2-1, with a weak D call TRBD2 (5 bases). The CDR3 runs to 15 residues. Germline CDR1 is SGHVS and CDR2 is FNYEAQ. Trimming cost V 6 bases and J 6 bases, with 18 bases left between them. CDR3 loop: CASSFENTRSNEQFF. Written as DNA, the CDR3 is TGTGCCAGCAGTTTCGAGAATACTAGAAGCAATGAGCAGTTCTTC.

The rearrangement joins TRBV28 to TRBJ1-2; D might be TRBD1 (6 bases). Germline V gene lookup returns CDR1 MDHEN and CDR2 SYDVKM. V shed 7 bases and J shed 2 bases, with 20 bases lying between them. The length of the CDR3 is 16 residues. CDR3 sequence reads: CASNVGFPTGNYGYTF. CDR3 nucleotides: TGTGCCAGCAACGTAGGGTTCCCGACAGGAAACTATGGCTACACCTTC.

This CDR3 reads CASSRVGERGQETQYF. CDR3 DNA: TGCGCCAGCAGCCGGGTGGGAGAAAGGGGGCAAGAGACCCAGTACTTC. The chain carries TRBV5-1 and TRBJ2-5; possibly TRBD1 for D (6 bases). The CDR3 contains 16 residues. In germline, CDR1 is SGHRS, CDR2 YFSETQ. Trimming stripped 4 bases from V and 2 bases from J, with 18 bases between.

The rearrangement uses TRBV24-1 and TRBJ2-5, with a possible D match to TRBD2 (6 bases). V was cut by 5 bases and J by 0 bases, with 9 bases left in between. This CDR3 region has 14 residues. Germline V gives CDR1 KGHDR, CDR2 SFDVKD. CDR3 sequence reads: CATSAGRNQETQYF. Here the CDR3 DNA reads TGTGCCACCAGTGCCGGGAGAAACCAAGAGACCCAGTACTTC.

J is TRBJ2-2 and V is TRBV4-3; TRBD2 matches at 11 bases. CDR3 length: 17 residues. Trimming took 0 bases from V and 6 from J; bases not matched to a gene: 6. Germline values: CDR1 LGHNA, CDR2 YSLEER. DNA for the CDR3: TGCGCCAGCAGCCAAGATTTAGCGGGGGGGGGCGCCGGGGAGCTGTTTTTT. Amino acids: CASSQDLAGGGAGELFF.

The CDR3 DNA reads as TGTGCCACCAGCAGAGAGGACAGGAGTAATGAGCAGTTCTTC. This gives the protein CATSREDRSNEQFF. The chain employs TRBV15 and TRBJ2-1; 7 bases line up with TRBD1. The CDR3 runs to 14 residues. V trimming: 0 bases; J trimming: 7 bases; junction bases outside the gene matches: 3. CDR1 and CDR2 (germline): LNHNV, YYDKDF (reference sequence).

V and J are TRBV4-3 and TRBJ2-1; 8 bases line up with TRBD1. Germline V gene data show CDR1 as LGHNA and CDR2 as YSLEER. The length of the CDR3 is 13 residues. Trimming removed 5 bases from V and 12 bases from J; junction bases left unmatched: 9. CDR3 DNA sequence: TGCGCCAGCAGCGCAGAAGCGCAGGGGGCGCAGTTCTTC. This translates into CASSAEAQGAQFF.

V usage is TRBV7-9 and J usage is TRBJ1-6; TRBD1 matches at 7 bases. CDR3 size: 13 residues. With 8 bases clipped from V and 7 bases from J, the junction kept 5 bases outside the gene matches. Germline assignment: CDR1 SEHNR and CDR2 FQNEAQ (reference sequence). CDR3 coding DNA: TGTGCCAGCCACCGGGACAGAAATTCACCCCTCCACTTT. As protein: CASHRDRNSPLHF.

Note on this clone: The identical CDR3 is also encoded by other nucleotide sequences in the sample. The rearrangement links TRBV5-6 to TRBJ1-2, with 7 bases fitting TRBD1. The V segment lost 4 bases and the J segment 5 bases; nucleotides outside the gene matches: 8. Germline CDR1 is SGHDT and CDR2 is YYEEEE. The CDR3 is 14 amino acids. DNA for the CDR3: TGTGCCAGCAGCCCTCCGACAGGGAGTTATGGCTACACCTTC. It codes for CASSPPTGSYGYTF.

The chain's CDR3 is CASSPGTGGEDTQYF. CDR3 nucleotide sequence: TGCGCCAGCAGCCCCGGGACAGGGGGCGAAGATACGCAGTATTTT. The V gene is TRBV5-1, the J gene TRBJ2-3; 12 positions agree with TRBD1. The V gene end was trimmed by 4 bases and the J gene end by 5 bases; junction bases not matched to a gene: 5. CDR1 is SGHRS, CDR2 YFSETQ, per germline. The CDR3 runs to 15 residues.

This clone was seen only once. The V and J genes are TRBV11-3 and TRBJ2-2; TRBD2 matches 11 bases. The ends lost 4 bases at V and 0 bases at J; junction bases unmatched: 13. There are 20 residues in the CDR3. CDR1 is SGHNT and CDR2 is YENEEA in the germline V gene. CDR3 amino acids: CASSSPRTSGRRANTGELFF. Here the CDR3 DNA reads TGTGCCAGCAGCTCCCCCCGGACTAGCGGGCGACGTGCGAACACCGGGGAGCTGTTTTTT.